This T cell receptor (beta chain) was sequenced during a study of T cells in Graves' hyperthyroidism and ophthalmopathy. Findings of the study overall: Ophthalmopathy could be told apart from stable hyperthyroidism with a 13 V-J model. Among clonotypes expanded in thyroid above 0.001, most were also found in blood.

In the case of this clonotype: Its antigen is as yet unknown.

Regions amplified from RNA transcripts were the TCR beta CDR3 regions. The HTBI set primed first-round TCR CDR3 RT-PCR. TCRdb independently ran MiXCR on the multiplex PCR reads; one entry per CDR3 protein. The sample holds about 660,000 distinct CDR3 sequences, 45% seen once. The specimen was peripheral blood or thyroid tissue (not recorded which). The receptor comes from an adult man with Graves' disease, either hyperthyroidism or ophthalmopathy (not recorded which).

The CDR3 loop is CSARVGDGYTF. The CDR3 nucleotides are TGCAGTGCTAGAGTTGGAGATGGCTACACCTTC. The chain links TRBV20-1 to TRBJ1-2; D is undetermined. This CDR3 has 11 residues. In germline, CDR1 is DFQATT, CDR2 SNEGSKA (reference sequence). Trimming removed 1 base at V and 6 bases at J, with 6 bases between.